These 29 T cell receptor beta chains share one sample of origin, sequenced in a study of blood T cell repertoires in COVID-19. Repertoires were generated with immunoSEQ multiplex PCR, while TCRdb's copy carries only in-frame clones and drops some. Of 200,000 to 250,000 clones in the sample, over 75% were seen once. Sequenced material: PBMCs or T cells enriched from blood (not recorded which). The receptors come from a woman between 55 and 75 years old who had recovered from COVID-19.

This rearrangement joins TRBV7-2 to TRBJ2-7; 10 positions match TRBD1. Germline values: CDR1 SGHTA, CDR2 FQGNSA. J was trimmed by 1 base and V by 8 bases; bases with no gene match: 8. CDR3 length: 15 residues. CDR3 bases: TGTGCCAGCGTAGACCGGGACAGGGGTTCCTACGAGCAGTACTTC. Its translation: CASVDRDRGSYEQYF.

In this sample, this clone turned up a few times. CDR3: CASSPVTGVYEQYF. The CDR3 bases are TGTGCCAGCTCACCAGTGACGGGAGTCTACGAGCAGTACTTC. This chain joins TRBV18 and TRBJ2-7; TRBD2 might be the D (6 bases). CDR1 and CDR2 from the germline V gene are KGHSH and LQKENI. Trimming removed 2 bases from V and 3 bases from J, with 11 bases in between. This CDR3 comprises 14 residues.

The chain combines TRBV5-6 with TRBJ1-5; D is possibly TRBD1 (5 bases). Germline loops: CDR1 SGHDT, CDR2 YYEEEE. This CDR3 contains 14 residues. V was pared by 2 bases and J by 5 bases, with 11 bases between. The CDR3 sequence: CASSLAGLDQPQHF. The CDR3 bases are TGTGCCAGCAGCTTAGCAGGGCTGGATCAGCCCCAGCATTTT.

V and J are TRBV2 and TRBJ2-1; 11 bases agree with TRBD2. The CDR3 is made up of 16 amino acids. Per the germline V gene, CDR1 is SNHLY and CDR2 is FYNNEI. The V and J ends lost 6 bases and 5 bases, in that order; junction bases with no gene match: 9. CDR3: CASRLLAGGRDNEQFF. CDR3 coding DNA: TGTGCCAGCAGGCTGTTAGCGGGAGGGCGGGACAATGAGCAGTTCTTC.

The chain carries TRBV19 and TRBJ2-7, with 13 bases identical to TRBD2. The V gene end was trimmed by 5 bases and the J gene end by 7 bases; junction bases not matched to a gene: 11. CDR1 and CDR2 (germline): LNHDA, SQIVND (reference sequence). The CDR3 covers 16 residues. The CDR3 is CASSFSRLAGGEEQYF. The CDR3 coding sequence is TGTGCCAGTAGTTTCTCCCGACTAGCGGGAGGTGAAGAGCAGTACTTC.

This clone has more than one count but fewer than ten. V gene TRBV15 combines with J gene TRBJ2-2, with D possibly being TRBD2 (6 bases). Germline loops: CDR1 LNHNV, CDR2 YYDKDF (reference sequence). Trimming left V 0 bases short and J 6 bases short, with 14 bases between. This CDR3 comprises 16 residues. CDR3 sequence reads: CATSRDEGGPAGELFF. CDR3 nucleotide sequence: TGTGCCACCAGCAGAGATGAGGGAGGCCCCGCCGGGGAGCTGTTTTTT.

This clone was found a few times. The V gene is TRBV23-1, the J gene TRBJ1-5; TRBD1 agrees at 8 bases. TRBV23-1 is placed among ORFs of uncertain function. The CDR3 is 17 residues long. The J segment lost 0 bases and the V segment lost 2 bases, leaving 6 bases of the junction unmatched. As DNA, the CDR3 is TGCGCCAGCAGTCAAGGACAGGGAAAAGTTAGCAATCAGCCCCAGCATTTT. Its translation: CASSQGQGKVSNQPQHF.

This CDR3 is CASSLNRDGYTF. In DNA form, the CDR3 reads TGTGCCAGCAGTTTAAACAGGGATGGCTACACCTTC. This chain joins TRBV6-5 and TRBJ1-2, with D possibly TRBD1 on 6 matching bases. Trimming took off 4 bases at V and 6 bases at J, with 9 bases between the two ends. In germline, CDR1 is MNHEY, CDR2 SVGAGI. This CDR3 region has 12 residues.

The V call is TRBV27, the J call TRBJ1-2, with D perhaps matching TRBD1 (5 bases). This CDR3 comprises 14 residues. Per germline, CDR1 MNHEY and CDR2 SMNVEV (reference sequence). Trimming removed 5 bases from V and 8 bases from J, with 18 bases in between. CDR3 region: CASSPIQGLPGYTF. CDR3 sequence (DNA): TGTGCCAGCAGTCCAATTCAGGGACTCCCAGGCTACACCTTC.

This clone was detected only a few times. The V gene is TRBV7-8, the J gene TRBJ1-2; TRBD1 agrees at 8 bases. J gave up 4 bases and V 5 bases, and 3 bases lay outside the gene matches. This CDR3 has 13 amino acids. Germline CDR1 is SGHVS and CDR2 is FQNEAQ. The CDR3 loop reads CASSLGQGYGYTF. CDR3 DNA: TGTGCCAGCAGCCTCGGACAGGGCTATGGCTACACCTTC.

This clone was found a few times. The chain employs TRBV5-1 and TRBJ2-5; 13 nucleotides agree with TRBD2. The CDR3 is 17 residues long. The germline V gene has CDR1 SGHRS and CDR2 YFSETQ. V lost 0 bases to trimming and J lost 4 bases; unmatched junction nucleotides: 6. The DNA of the CDR3 is TGCGCCAGCAGCTTGGTCACTAGCGGGGGGGTTGGAGAGACCCAGTACTTC. This gives the protein CASSLVTSGGVGETQYF. Complete variable domain (other parts from reference TRBV5-1 and TRBJ2-5): KAGVTQTPRYLIKTRGQQVTLSCSPISGHRSVSWYQQTPGQGLQFLFEYFSETQRNKGNFPGRFSGRQFSNSRSEMNVSTLELGDSALYLCASSLVTSGGVGETQYFGPGTRLLVL.

The CDR3 DNA reads as TGTGCCTGGAGTCGGACAGAAGGGGCCAACGTCCTGACTTTC. Translation gives CAWSRTEGANVLTF. The chain joins TRBV30 to TRBJ2-6; D may be TRBD1 (6 bases). Germline V gene sequence: CDR1 GTSNPN, CDR2 SVGIG (reference sequence). This CDR3 comprises 14 residues. V lost 2 bases to trimming and J lost 4 bases, with 9 bases between them.

The rearrangement uses TRBV10-1 and TRBJ1-4; perhaps TRBD1 as D (6 bases). The CDR3 extends over 19 amino acids. The ends were cut back, 3 bases at V and 0 bases at J, with 20 bases in the middle. CDR1 and CDR2 (germline): WNHNN, SYGVQD (reference sequence). This CDR3 reads CASSESQGYENSTNEKLFF. The CDR3 DNA is TGCGCCAGCAGTGAATCACAGGGCTATGAGAACTCAACTAATGAAAAACTGTTTTTT.

V usage is TRBV24-1 and J usage is TRBJ2-3; D call uncertain. V gave up 4 bases and J gave up 3 bases, with 7 bases separating them. In germline, CDR1 is KGHDR, CDR2 SFDVKD. This CDR3 spans 13 amino acids. DNA of the CDR3: TGTGCCACCAGTGAATCCGGGACAGATACGCAGTATTTT. The encoded protein is CATSESGTDTQYF.

This chain's CDR3 is CAWSVGETGGYGYTF. In DNA, the CDR3 is TGTGCCTGGAGTGTCGGCGAGACAGGCGGCTATGGCTACACCTTC. This chain uses TRBV30 with TRBJ1-2; a weak D match, TRBD1 (6 bases). The V and J ends lost 0 bases and 4 bases respectively, with 15 bases between them. The CDR3 has 15 residues. CDR1 GTSNPN and CDR2 SVGIG come from the germline V gene (reference sequence).

This chain uses TRBV6-2 or TRBV6-3 with TRBJ2-6; tentatively, D is TRBD1 (6 bases). Trimming took 2 bases from V and 1 from J, leaving 9 bases between them. The germline V gene has CDR1 MNHEY and CDR2 SVGEGT. The CDR3 contains 16 residues. CDR3 nucleotide sequence: TGTGCCAGCAGTTACCGTACAGGGTCTGGGGCCAACGTCCTGACTTTC. This encodes CASSYRTGSGANVLTF.

This clone was picked up a small number of times. The rearrangement joins TRBV6-1 to TRBJ2-5, with D possibly matching TRBD2 (6 bases). There are 15 residues in the CDR3. The V end was cut by 3 bases, the J end by 2 bases, with 13 bases between. Germline V CDR1 and CDR2: MNHNS, SASEGT. The CDR3 DNA reads TGTGCCAGCAGTGATTTTTTGGGGGGTCAAGAGACCCAGTACTTC. Its protein is CASSDFLGGQETQYF.

This clone was recorded only once. The gene calls are TRBV18 and TRBJ1-2; tentative D call: TRBD1 (5 bases). The CDR3 runs to 15 residues. Germline CDR1 reads KGHSH; CDR2 reads LQKENI. Trimming shortened V by 3 bases and J by 4 bases, and 15 bases separated the two germline ends. CDR3 in DNA: TGTGCCAGCTCACCGTCGGTGAAGGGGATCTATGGCTACACCTTC. Encoded protein: CASSPSVKGIYGYTF. Full variable domain (remainder filled in from reference TRBV18 and TRBJ1-2): NAGVMQNPRHLVRRRGQEARLRCSPMKGHSHVYWYRQLPEEGLKFMVYLQKENIIDESGMPKERFSAEFPKEGPSILRIQQVVRGDSAAYFCASSPSVKGIYGYTFGSGTRLTVV.

This clone appeared many times. V is TRBV7-8 and J is TRBJ2-7; D uncertain. The V gene's germline CDR1 is SGHVS and CDR2 FQNEAQ. The CDR3 runs 15 residues. V was cut by 2 bases and J by 3 bases, with 14 bases left in between. As DNA, the CDR3 is TGTGCCAGCAGCTTACGGTCAGGTATTGACTACGAGCAGTACTTC. This translates into CASSLRSGIDYEQYF. The complete variable domain, with remaining parts taken from reference TRBV7-8 and TRBJ2-7, reads GAGVSQSPRYKVAKRGQDVALRCDPISGHVSLFWYQQALGQGPEFLTYFQNEAQLDKSGLPSDRFFAERPEGSVSTLKIQRTQQEDSAVYLCASSLRSGIDYEQYFGPGTRLTVT.

The count of this clone is one. The V call is TRBV12-3 or TRBV12-4, the J call TRBJ2-7; 11 nucleotides agree with TRBD2. The J call is uncertain, as TRBJ2-5 better fits the DNA end. CDR3 length: 13 residues. This CDR3 reads CASSGTSGETQYF. The CDR3 nucleotides are TGTGCCAGCAGTGGGACTAGCGGAGAGACCCAGTACTTC.

This clone was observed a handful of times. The rearrangement uses TRBV12-5 and TRBJ1-5; D possibly corresponds to TRBD1 (5 bases). This CDR3 comprises 15 residues. In germline, CDR1 is LGHNT, CDR2 FRNRAP. V was trimmed by 5 bases and J by 0 bases, leaving 11 bases between them. As DNA, the CDR3 is TGTGCTAGTGGTATCGCAGGGTATAGCAATCAGCCCCAGCATTTT. Residues: CASGIAGYSNQPQHF.

J is TRBJ2-2 and V is TRBV7-2; TRBD2 agrees at 12 bases. V lost 5 bases and J lost 4; bases outside the gene matches: 5. Germline CDR1 SGHTA, CDR2 FQGNSA. The CDR3 is 16 amino acids. For the CDR3, the DNA is TGTGCCAGCAGCCCCGGACTAGCGGGGCTCACCGGGGAGCTGTTTTTT. This sequence encodes CASSPGLAGLTGELFF.

The chain combines TRBV7-9 with TRBJ2-2, with D hard to call. Trimming removed 7 bases at V and 0 bases at J, with 12 bases between. Looked up from germline, CDR1 is SEHNR and CDR2 is FQNEAQ (reference sequence). The CDR3 length is 15 residues. The CDR3 nucleotides read TGTGCCAGCACCGAGGAGCTCCCGAACACCGGGGAGCTGTTTTTT. This sequence encodes CASTEELPNTGELFF. The whole variable domain, filled in from reference TRBV7-9 and TRBJ2-2, reads DTGVSQNPRHKITKRGQNVTFRCDPISEHNRLYWYRQTLGQGPEFLTYFQNEAQLEKSRLLSDRFSAERPKGSFSTLEIQRTEQGDSAMYLCASTEELPNTGELFFGEGSRLTVL.

The V gene is TRBV27, the J gene TRBJ2-2, with D possibly being TRBD1 (6 bases). V gave up 4 bases and J gave up 1 base, with 13 bases separating them. This CDR3 is 16 amino acids long. CDR1 and CDR2 from the germline V gene are MNHEY and SMNVEV (reference sequence). The CDR3 reads CASSSTGTMNTGELFF. CDR3 nucleotide sequence: TGTGCCAGCAGTTCAACCGGGACAATGAACACCGGGGAGCTGTTTTTT.

The V call is TRBV9, the J call TRBJ1-2; D is uncertain. The CDR3 consists of 15 residues. Germline values: CDR1 SGDLS, CDR2 YYNGEE. Trimming removed 0 bases at V and 5 bases at J, with 14 bases between. The chain's CDR3 is CASSVGLREIYGYTF. For the CDR3, the DNA is TGTGCCAGCAGCGTAGGTCTGAGGGAGATTTATGGCTACACCTTC.

This chain links TRBV6-5 with TRBJ2-7; 7 bases agree with TRBD2. V shed 6 bases, J shed 7 bases, and the junction held 12 bases outside the gene matches. Germline CDR1 reads MNHEY; CDR2 reads SVGAGI. The CDR3 runs to 14 residues. The CDR3 here is CASSLRGLLGEQYF. The CDR3 bases are TGTGCCAGCAGCCTAAGGGGACTATTGGGGGAGCAGTACTTC.

The chain has TRBV12-3 or TRBV12-4 and TRBJ1-1; D call uncertain. The CDR3 contains 12 residues. DNA of the CDR3: TGTGCGTTGTGGGAGGCGAACACTGAAGCTTTCTTT. Its translation is CALWEANTEAFF.

This clone appeared a few times. This chain joins TRBV10-3 and TRBJ2-2; 7 bases are shared with TRBD2. V was pared by 3 bases and J by 4 bases, with 11 bases of the junction left unmatched. Germline CDR1 reads ENHRY; CDR2 reads SYGVKD. The CDR3 extends over 17 amino acids. The CDR3 sequence: CAISERGEGLSTGELFF. The CDR3 nucleotides are TGTGCCATCAGTGAACGGGGGGAGGGGCTTAGCACCGGGGAGCTGTTTTTT.

The chain carries TRBV5-1 and TRBJ2-3; 10 bases match TRBD1. The CDR3 runs to 14 residues. CDR1 is SGHRS, CDR2 YFSETQ, per germline. Unmatched junction bases numbered 6, after V lost 5 bases and J lost 6 bases. The CDR3 coding sequence is TGCGCCAGCAGGAGACAGGGGGCTGAGGATACGCAGTATTTT. It translates to CASRRQGAEDTQYF.